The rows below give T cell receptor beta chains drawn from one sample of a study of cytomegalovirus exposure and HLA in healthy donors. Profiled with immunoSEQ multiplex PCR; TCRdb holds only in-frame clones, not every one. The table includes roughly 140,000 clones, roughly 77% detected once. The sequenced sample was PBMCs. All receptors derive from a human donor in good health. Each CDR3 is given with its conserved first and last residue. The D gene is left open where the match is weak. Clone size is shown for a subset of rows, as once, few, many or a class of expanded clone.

cdr3_nt: TGTGCCAGCAGCTTGGACCAATCCTTTAGTAACGAGCAGTACTTC; cdr3_aa: CASSLDQSFSNEQYF; clone_size: -; j_call: TRBJ2-7; d_call: -; v_call: TRBV5-6
cdr3_nt: TGTGCCAGTAGTATAGGTCGGACAGGGCGAAACACCATATATTTT; cdr3_aa: CASSIGRTGRNTIYF; clone_size: -; j_call: TRBJ1-3; d_call: TRBD1; v_call: TRBV19
cdr3_nt: TGCGCCAGCAGCCAGGGGACTAGCGGACAAGAGACCCAGTACTTC; cdr3_aa: CASSQGTSGQETQYF; clone_size: -; j_call: TRBJ2-5; d_call: TRBD2; v_call: TRBV5-1
cdr3_nt: TGTGCCAGCAGCTTCATAGCGGGGGGCAACAATGAGCAGTTCTTC; cdr3_aa: CASSFIAGGNNEQFF; clone_size: -; j_call: TRBJ2-1; d_call: TRBD2; v_call: TRBV7-9
cdr3_nt: TGTGCCAGTTTGGCGGGGATGGGGGGATTTAACACTGAAGCTTTCTTT; cdr3_aa: CASLAGMGGFNTEAFF; clone_size: -; j_call: TRBJ1-1; d_call: -; v_call: TRBV28
cdr3_nt: TGTGCCGGCAGCCGAGACTTGGAGAGCTCCTACAATGAGCAGTTCTTC; cdr3_aa: CAGSRDLESSYNEQFF; clone_size: -; j_call: TRBJ2-1; d_call: -; v_call: TRBV6-4
cdr3_nt: TGTGCCAGCAGTGGTAACAGGTTTGCAACTAATGAAAAACTGTTTTTT; cdr3_aa: CASSGNRFATNEKLFF; clone_size: -; j_call: TRBJ1-4; d_call: -; v_call: TRBV6-1
cdr3_nt: TGTGCCAGCGCAGGGTTAGGACAGCCAAGTCAGCCCCAGCATTTT; cdr3_aa: CASAGLGQPSQPQHF; clone_size: -; j_call: TRBJ1-5; d_call: -; v_call: TRBV19
cdr3_nt: TGTGCCAGTAGTATTGACAGGGCTAGCAATCAGCCCCAGCATTTT; cdr3_aa: CASSIDRASNQPQHF; clone_size: -; j_call: TRBJ1-5; d_call: TRBD1; v_call: TRBV19
cdr3_nt: TGTGCCAGCAGCATGGGACGGGGAAACACTGAAGCTTTCTTT; cdr3_aa: CASSMGRGNTEAFF; clone_size: -; j_call: TRBJ1-1; d_call: -; v_call: TRBV5-4
cdr3_nt: TGTGCCAGTAGTATCTGGGGGGGCGCGGTTGATGAAGCTTTCTTT; cdr3_aa: CASSIWGGAVDEAFF; clone_size: few; j_call: TRBJ1-1; d_call: -; v_call: TRBV19
cdr3_nt: TGTGCCAGCAGCCAGGGACTCAACCGGGGGTATGGCTACACCTTC; cdr3_aa: CASSQGLNRGYGYTF; clone_size: -; j_call: TRBJ1-2; d_call: -; v_call: TRBV7-9
cdr3_nt: TGTGCCAGCGTCCCCCCGGGACAGGGTTTAAGTGAGCAGTTCTTC; cdr3_aa: CASVPPGQGLSEQFF; clone_size: -; j_call: TRBJ2-1; d_call: TRBD1; v_call: TRBV28
cdr3_nt: TGTGCCAGCAGCAACTCCTTGGGTTTTCGGGATTCCTACAATGAGCAGTTCTTC; cdr3_aa: CASSNSLGFRDSYNEQFF; clone_size: -; j_call: TRBJ2-1; d_call: -; v_call: TRBV5-6
cdr3_nt: TGTGCCTGGAGAGGGACAGGGATACACGAGCAGTACTTC; cdr3_aa: CAWRGTGIHEQYF; clone_size: -; j_call: TRBJ2-7; d_call: TRBD1; v_call: TRBV30
cdr3_nt: TGTGCCTGGAGCCCGACAGGGGCTGAAGCTTTCTTT; cdr3_aa: CAWSPTGAEAFF; clone_size: -; j_call: TRBJ1-1; d_call: TRBD1; v_call: TRBV30
cdr3_nt: TGCGCCAGCAGCTTGTTGGAGACAGGGGCAAATTCACCCCTCCACTTT; cdr3_aa: CASSLLETGANSPLHF; clone_size: -; j_call: TRBJ1-6; d_call: TRBD1; v_call: TRBV5-1
cdr3_nt: TGCGCCAGCAGCTTGAGGAGGGGTTTGGGCCAAGAGACCCAGTACTTC; cdr3_aa: CASSLRRGLGQETQYF; clone_size: once; j_call: TRBJ2-5; d_call: -; v_call: TRBV5-1
cdr3_nt: TGTGCCAGTAATAAGAACCGAGACAGGGCGAACATGAACACTGAAGCTTTCTTT; cdr3_aa: CASNKNRDRANMNTEAFF; clone_size: -; j_call: TRBJ1-1; d_call: TRBD1; v_call: TRBV19
cdr3_nt: TGCGCCAGCAGCTTGGGCGGGAGTTTCTACAATGAGCAGTTCTTC; cdr3_aa: CASSLGGSFYNEQFF; clone_size: -; j_call: TRBJ2-1; d_call: TRBD2; v_call: TRBV5-1
cdr3_nt: TGTGCCAGCAGTGGGGGACTACGGGTTGTCCAAGAGACCCAGTACTTC; cdr3_aa: CASSGGLRVVQETQYF; clone_size: -; j_call: TRBJ2-5; d_call: TRBD2; v_call: TRBV2
cdr3_nt: TGTGCCAGCAGCTTGAGAGGGTCCACTGAAGCTTTCTTT; cdr3_aa: CASSLRGSTEAFF; clone_size: -; j_call: TRBJ1-1; d_call: -; v_call: TRBV5-8
cdr3_nt: TGCGCCAGCAGCCAAGGCACAGGGTTCTCCTACGAGCAGTACTTC; cdr3_aa: CASSQGTGFSYEQYF; clone_size: once; j_call: TRBJ2-7; d_call: -; v_call: TRBV4-1
cdr3_nt: TGTGCCAGCAGCTTGGCAGAAACCGGGGAGCTGTTTTTT; cdr3_aa: CASSLAETGELFF; clone_size: -; j_call: TRBJ2-2; d_call: -; v_call: TRBV7-6
cdr3_nt: TGTGCCAGCACCAACCCCGGGAGCCTAGGTTACGAGCAGTACTTC; cdr3_aa: CASTNPGSLGYEQYF; clone_size: -; j_call: TRBJ2-7; d_call: -; v_call: TRBV7-2
cdr3_nt: TGTGCTAGTGGTTTGTCCCAACGGGAGACCCAGTACTTC; cdr3_aa: CASGLSQRETQYF; clone_size: -; j_call: TRBJ2-5; d_call: -; v_call: TRBV12-5
cdr3_nt: TGTGCCAGCAGCTTCGGACAGGGTTTATACGAGCAGTACTTC; cdr3_aa: CASSFGQGLYEQYF; clone_size: -; j_call: TRBJ2-7; d_call: TRBD1; v_call: TRBV5-4
cdr3_nt: TGTGCCAGCAGCTTAGGCAGGGGAGGGGTTGTTGGGCAGCCCCAGCATTTT; cdr3_aa: CASSLGRGGVVGQPQHF; clone_size: -; j_call: TRBJ1-5; d_call: -; v_call: TRBV7-9
cdr3_nt: TGTGCCAGCAGTTTAGGGACTAGCGGCGTCTACAATGAGCAGTTCTTC; cdr3_aa: CASSLGTSGVYNEQFF; clone_size: few; j_call: TRBJ2-1; d_call: TRBD2; v_call: TRBV27
cdr3_nt: TGTGCCAGCAGCTTAGGTGGAGTCTCTGGAAACACCATATATTTT; cdr3_aa: CASSLGGVSGNTIYF; clone_size: -; j_call: TRBJ1-3; d_call: -; v_call: TRBV7-8
cdr3_nt: TGTGCCAGCTCTCTTAACGACAGGGTCGACGAGCAGTACTTC; cdr3_aa: CASSLNDRVDEQYF; clone_size: -; j_call: TRBJ2-7; d_call: TRBD1; v_call: TRBV18
cdr3_nt: TGTGCCAGCAGCCCACCCGGCAGGGATCAGCCCCAGCATTTT; cdr3_aa: CASSPPGRDQPQHF; clone_size: once; j_call: TRBJ1-5; d_call: -; v_call: TRBV7-9
cdr3_nt: TGTGCCAGCTCAAGTGAGGGGAGGAATGAGCAGTTCTTC; cdr3_aa: CASSSEGRNEQFF; clone_size: -; j_call: TRBJ2-1; d_call: -; v_call: TRBV18
cdr3_nt: TGTGCCGGGGGCTGTGGGGGGGAATATGGCTACACCTTC; cdr3_aa: CAGGCGGEYGYTF; clone_size: few; j_call: TRBJ1-2; d_call: -; v_call: TRBV6-4
cdr3_nt: TGTGCCAGCAGTCCGGACAGGACGTACGAGCAGTACTTC; cdr3_aa: CASSPDRTYEQYF; clone_size: -; j_call: TRBJ2-7; d_call: TRBD1; v_call: TRBV6-5
cdr3_nt: TGTGCCAGCAGCCAAGAGGGGGGACTAGCGGGAAGTGGGGAGCTGTTTTTT; cdr3_aa: CASSQEGGLAGSGELFF; clone_size: -; j_call: TRBJ2-2; d_call: TRBD2; v_call: TRBV4-2
cdr3_nt: TGTGCCAGCAGCCGACTAGCCGAGCAGTTCTTC; cdr3_aa: CASSRLAEQFF; clone_size: -; j_call: TRBJ2-1; d_call: TRBD2; v_call: TRBV7-2
cdr3_nt: TGTGCCAGCAGCCAAGTAAGGGACTCCCGGACAGATACGCAGTATTTT; cdr3_aa: CASSQVRDSRTDTQYF; clone_size: -; j_call: TRBJ2-3; d_call: -; v_call: TRBV4-2
cdr3_nt: TGTGCCAGCAGCAAAGGATTAATACAGGGGGCGGCTGGCACTGAAGCTTTCTTT; cdr3_aa: CASSKGLIQGAAGTEAFF; clone_size: -; j_call: TRBJ1-1; d_call: -; v_call: TRBV21-1
cdr3_nt: TGTGCCAGCAGTGAGACTGCCGGGACTAGGTCCTCCGATGAGCAGTTCTTC; cdr3_aa: CASSETAGTRSSDEQFF; clone_size: -; j_call: TRBJ2-1; d_call: TRBD2; v_call: TRBV2
cdr3_nt: TGTGCCAGCAGCTTGTGGCTCTTAACCGGCGGCGCGCCGTATACTGAGCAGTTCTTC; cdr3_aa: CASSLWLLTGGAPYTEQFF; clone_size: few; j_call: TRBJ2-1; d_call: -; v_call: TRBV5-8
cdr3_nt: TGTGCCAGCAGGGATTATAGCGGGGTGGAGACCCAGTACTTC; cdr3_aa: CASRDYSGVETQYF; clone_size: few; j_call: TRBJ2-5; d_call: TRBD2; v_call: TRBV11-2
cdr3_nt: TGTGCCAGCAGTTCCAGATGGACAGACGCCTCCACAGATACGCAGTATTTT; cdr3_aa: CASSSRWTDASTDTQYF; clone_size: few; j_call: TRBJ2-3; d_call: -; v_call: TRBV27
cdr3_nt: TGTGCCAGCAAGTCGTGTTTGGACAGGGGGCGATCAGATACGCAGTATTTT; cdr3_aa: CASKSCLDRGRSDTQYF; clone_size: -; j_call: TRBJ2-3; d_call: TRBD1; v_call: TRBV6-4
cdr3_nt: TGTGCCAGCAGTTTGCGGACTCCTAACACTGAAGCTTTCTTT; cdr3_aa: CASSLRTPNTEAFF; clone_size: -; j_call: TRBJ1-1; d_call: -; v_call: TRBV28
cdr3_nt: TGTGCCAGCAGTTACCTAGCGGCCTCCTACAATGAGCAGTTCTTC; cdr3_aa: CASSYLAASYNEQFF; clone_size: -; j_call: TRBJ2-1; d_call: TRBD2; v_call: TRBV28
cdr3_nt: TGTGCCAGCAGTGACGGCAGGGGGCGTGCTGGCTACACCTTC; cdr3_aa: CASSDGRGRAGYTF; clone_size: few; j_call: TRBJ1-2; d_call: TRBD1; v_call: TRBV6-4
cdr3_nt: TGTGCCAGCAGCGTAGATGGTCGGTTCTCTGGAAACACCATATATTTT; cdr3_aa: CASSVDGRFSGNTIYF; clone_size: -; j_call: TRBJ1-3; d_call: -; v_call: TRBV9
cdr3_nt: TGTGCCAGCAGCCTAGGGGGTAATAGCAATCAGCCCCAGCATTTT; cdr3_aa: CASSLGGNSNQPQHF; clone_size: -; j_call: TRBJ1-5; d_call: -; v_call: TRBV28
cdr3_nt: TGTGCCAGCAGTCGACGACTCCGGTTTAGGAGTCAGCCCCAGCATTTT; cdr3_aa: CASSRRLRFRSQPQHF; clone_size: -; j_call: TRBJ1-5; d_call: -; v_call: TRBV28
cdr3_nt: TGTGCCAGCAGCTCGGACACCGATAATCAGCCCCAGCATTTT; cdr3_aa: CASSSDTDNQPQHF; clone_size: -; j_call: TRBJ1-5; d_call: -; v_call: TRBV7-9
cdr3_nt: TGTGCCAGCAGCGTAGGACAGGGAAGCGAGCAGTTCTTC; cdr3_aa: CASSVGQGSEQFF; clone_size: -; j_call: TRBJ2-1; d_call: TRBD1; v_call: TRBV7-2